These 18 T cell receptor beta chains share one sample of origin, sequenced in a study of cytomegalovirus exposure and HLA in healthy donors. The primer mix had 60 Vbeta and 13 Jbeta primers. Assay used: immunoSEQ multiplex PCR; TCRdb lists only in-frame clones, some missing. The sample contains roughly 150,000 clones, roughly 80% of which appear only once. Specimen: PBMCs. Receptors were obtained from a man aged 25-45 years in good health and CMV-seronegative.

This chain connects TRBV4-2 to TRBJ2-1, with a possible D match to TRBD2 (7 bases). The CDR3 sequence is 16 residues long. The V gene lost 1 base and the J gene lost 6 bases, with 16 bases spanning the gap. Germline V lookup: CDR1 LGHNA, CDR2 YNFKEQ. CDR3 amino acids: CASSQAGRGILNEQFF. CDR3 coding DNA: TGTGCCAGCAGCCAAGCGGGGAGGGGGATCCTCAATGAGCAGTTCTTC.

CDR3 residues: CAWSGGSSYNSPLHF. The CDR3, as DNA: TGTGCCTGGAGTGGAGGGAGCTCCTATAATTCACCCCTCCACTTT. This chain links TRBV30 with TRBJ1-6, with D unclear. CDR3 length equals 15 residues. Germline loops: CDR1 GTSNPN, CDR2 SVGIG (reference sequence). The germline V and J ends were trimmed by 1 base and 0 bases, with 7 bases remaining between them.

The chain recombines TRBV28 with TRBJ1-2; 8 nucleotides align to TRBD1. The CDR3 covers 12 residues. The germline V gene has CDR1 MDHEN and CDR2 SYDVKM. J was trimmed by 5 bases and V by 6 bases; bases with no gene match: 2. As DNA, the CDR3 is TGTGCCAGCAGCGGGACAGGATATGGCTACACCTTC. As protein: CASSGTGYGYTF.

This rearrangement joins TRBV19 to TRBJ2-3; TRBD2 aligns across 13 bases. The CDR3 covers 15 residues. Germline V gives CDR1 LNHDA, CDR2 SQIVND (reference sequence). V was pared by 1 base and J by 6 bases, with 1 base of the junction left unmatched. CDR3 sequence (DNA): TGTGCCAGTAGTATAGGACTAGCGGGAGGTGATACGCAGTATTTT. This translates into CASSIGLAGGDTQYF.

The chain uses TRBV7-2 and TRBJ2-2, with 7 bases lining up with TRBD2. The length of the CDR3 is 16 residues. V gave up 4 bases and J gave up 1 base; unmatched junction bases: 6. From germline, CDR1 is SGHTA and CDR2 FQGNSA. The CDR3 DNA sequence: TGTGCCAGCAGCTCCCGCGGGGGTCGGAACACCGGGGAGCTGTTTTTT. As protein: CASSSRGGRNTGELFF.

The rearrangement joins TRBV7-2 to TRBJ1-5, with D perhaps TRBD1 (5 bases). This CDR3 contains 14 residues. V gave up 5 bases and J gave up 2 bases, with 10 bases separating them. Germline V gene sequence: CDR1 SGHTA, CDR2 FQGNSA. The CDR3: CASSPQGGNQPQHF. The DNA for the CDR3 is TGTGCCAGCAGCCCGCAAGGGGGCAATCAGCCCCAGCATTTT.

Concerning this clone itself: A junction end diverges from the germline sequence, so it may reflect a read error. The chain joins TRBV19 to TRBJ2-5; 7 bases are a match to TRBD1. CDR3 length equals 15 residues. Germline CDR1 reads LNHDA; CDR2 reads SQIVND (reference sequence). The CDR3 DNA reads TGTGCCAGTAGTGCCTACAGGGGCCCACAAGAGGCCCAGTACTTC. Translated: CASSAYRGPQEAQYF.

The chain couples TRBV28 to TRBJ1-2; no definite D call. V was trimmed by 6 bases and J by 0 bases, leaving 11 bases between them. Germline V lookup: CDR1 MDHEN, CDR2 SYDVKM. The CDR3 covers 14 residues. The CDR3 reads CASRGSLANYGYTF. CDR3 nucleotides: TGTGCCAGCAGGGGCTCATTGGCTAACTATGGCTACACCTTC.

The chain combines TRBV18 with TRBJ2-3; D gene unclear. CDR3 length: 15 residues. Germline V lookup: CDR1 KGHSH, CDR2 LQKENI. The V and J ends lost 0 bases and 1 base respectively, with 8 bases between them. The DNA of the CDR3 is TGTGCCAGCTCACCACCTTCTCAGGGCACAGATACGCAGTATTTT. This translates into CASSPPSQGTDTQYF.

Only one count was recorded for this clone. The chain couples TRBV5-1 to TRBJ2-3; D is unresolved. CDR1 and CDR2 from the germline V gene are SGHRS and YFSETQ. V was pared by 1 base and J by 0 bases, with 9 bases between. The CDR3 sequence is 15 residues long. The DNA for the CDR3 is TGCGCCAGCAGCTTGAATCAGGATAGCACAGATACGCAGTATTTT. It encodes CASSLNQDSTDTQYF.

The chain links TRBV5-8 to TRBJ2-5; weak D call: TRBD2 (6 bases). The V gene's germline CDR1 is SGHTS and CDR2 YDEGEE. The CDR3 runs 17 residues. The V gene lost 2 bases and the J gene lost 2 bases, with 19 bases spanning the gap. CDR3 nucleotide sequence: TGTGCCAGCAGCTTCATGTTGGGGGGACCCTATCAAGAGACCCAGTACTTC. It codes for CASSFMLGGPYQETQYF.

The chain recombines TRBV6-5 with TRBJ2-5; the D gene is possibly TRBD1 (6 bases). This CDR3 contains 14 residues. Germline CDR1 is MNHEY and CDR2 is SVGAGI. Between the trimmed V and J ends, which lost 0 bases and 2 bases, there was a span of 7 bases. The CDR3 nucleotides read TGTGCCAGCAGTTACTCGGGACATCAAGAGACCCAGTACTTC. Its translation: CASSYSGHQETQYF.

V and J are TRBV6-5 and TRBJ2-2, with 10 nucleotides matching TRBD1. The V segment lost 4 bases and the J segment 6 bases; nucleotides outside the gene matches: 8. This CDR3 has 16 residues. Looked up from germline, CDR1 is MNHEY and CDR2 is SVGAGI. The CDR3 here is CASSSTDRGPAGELFF. The CDR3 DNA reads as TGTGCCAGCAGTTCGACAGACAGGGGGCCGGCCGGGGAGCTGTTTTTT.

In nucleotides, the CDR3 is TGTGCCAGCAGCCAAGGGGCAGGGTCCTCCATTAATGAAAAACTGTTTTTT. Translation gives CASSQGAGSSINEKLFF. The rearrangement uses TRBV4-2 and TRBJ1-4; weak D call: TRBD1 (5 bases). This CDR3 comprises 17 residues. Germline-derived CDR1 and CDR2 are LGHNA and YNFKEQ. With 1 base removed from V and 4 bases from J, the gap between germline ends came to 16 bases.

Comments on this clone: This CDR3 is also generated by other DNA sequences in the sample. The chain joins TRBV11-2 to TRBJ1-1, with D possibly TRBD1 on 6 matching bases. Germline assignment: CDR1 SGHAT and CDR2 FQNNGV. There are 14 residues in the CDR3. Trimming shortened V by 1 base and J by 2 bases, and 8 bases separated the two germline ends. CDR3 in DNA: TGTGCCAGCAGCTTAGCAGGGGCAAACACTGAAGCTTTCTTT. It encodes CASSLAGANTEAFF.

The CDR3 loop reads CASNAGSAGELFF. CDR3 in DNA: TGTGCCAGCAATGCGGGATCTGCCGGGGAGCTGTTTTTT. The chain links TRBV9 to TRBJ2-2; maybe TRBD2 (6 bases). CDR3 length equals 13 residues. V was trimmed by 6 bases and J by 6 bases, leaving 12 bases between them. From germline, CDR1 is SGDLS and CDR2 YYNGEE.

The chain links TRBV7-3 to TRBJ1-2; 12 positions agree with TRBD1. The CDR3 is 16 residues long. The germline gives CDR1 SGHTA, CDR2 FQGTGA. Germline trimming cut 6 bases from V and 8 bases from J; bases unmatched to any gene: 13. The CDR3 DNA is TGTGCCAGCAGTAGTGGCCGGGACAGGGGGCAAGGCGGCTACACCTTC. Translation gives CASSSGRDRGQGGYTF.

This chain uses TRBV19 with TRBJ2-7, with D tentatively TRBD2 (5 bases). Trimming removed 5 bases at V and 7 bases at J, with 9 bases between. Germline V gene sequence: CDR1 LNHDA, CDR2 SQIVND (reference sequence). The CDR3 covers 11 residues. The CDR3 DNA reads as TGTGCCAGTAGTTCGAGGACTGAGCAGTACTTC. Its protein product is CASSSRTEQYF.